The subject of this entry is one T cell receptor beta chain. Its antigen is unknown. Data came from immunoSEQ multiplex PCR; TCRdb stores just in-frame clones and leaves some out. This sample has about 100,000 clones; approximately 84% occur once, and the top ten carry roughly 5.5%. This sample was included in a study of OX40 agonist ivuxolimab in advanced cancers. At the level of the study: Of mixed ages from roughly 23 to 85 and averaging about 65 years, the group was 65% to 85% male. General observations from the study: Both blood CD4+ and CD8+ T cells showed clonal growth by week 6 at 0.1 to 3.0 mg/kg.

The trim removed 4 bases at V and 4 bases at J, leaving 3 bases unmatched. Per the germline V gene, CDR1 is SGHAT and CDR2 is FQDESV (reference sequence). The CDR3 runs 14 residues. This TCR derives from an adult with an advanced solid tumor such as melanoma, head and neck, liver or kidney cancer. V is TRBV11-1 and J is TRBJ2-1, with 8 positions matching TRBD1. Sequenced material: CD4+ or CD8+ T cells sorted from blood, taken in a trial of the OX40 agonist ivuxolimab. Here the CDR3 reads CASSSRQGYNEQFF. The DNA for the CDR3 is TGTGCCAGCAGCTCCCGACAGGGGTACAATGAGCAGTTCTTC.